The clone carrying this T cell receptor beta chain was seen a few times. The antigen is unknown. TCR beta CDR3 regions were amplified from RNA. HTBI primers were employed in a first-round RT-PCR of the TCR CDR3. TCRdb fed the multiplex PCR reads into MiXCR, producing one record per CDR3 protein. The sample includes approximately 590,000 distinct CDR3 sequences, about a sixth seen only once; the top ten take about 7%. This entry belongs to a study of T cells in Graves' hyperthyroidism and ophthalmopathy. Study outcomes and limitations: In simple terms, a model built on 13 V-J features told ophthalmopathy apart from stable hyperthyroidism. Also found in blood were most expanded thyroid clonotypes above 0.001.

The junction had 4 bases not matched to a gene; V was cut back by 6 bases and J by 8 bases. The CDR3 extends over 13 amino acids. Germline lookup yields CDR1 MNHEY and CDR2 SMNVEV (reference sequence). Using around 10 ml of fresh peripheral blood, PBMCs were prepared. This receptor was obtained from a woman between 25 and 40 years old with Graves' hyperthyroidism. What was sequenced was blood. The chain uses TRBV27 and TRBJ1-4; 9 bases are shared with TRBD1. DNA of the CDR3: TGTGCCAGCAGACAGGGGGCGATCGAAAAACTGTTTTTT. Its translation is CASRQGAIEKLFF. Filled out from reference TRBV27 and TRBJ1-4, the complete variable domain reads EAQVTQNPRYLITVTGKKLTVTCSQNMNHEYMSWYRQDPGLGLRQIYYSMNVEVTDKGDVPEGYKVSRKEKRNFPLILESPSPNQTSLYFCASRQGAIEKLFFGSGTQLSVL.